This T cell receptor beta chain was captured by sequencing in a study of glioma-infiltrating T cells after dendritic cell vaccination. General study findings and limits: Higher TCR clonality did not directly relate to longer survival.

Points on this clone: The antigen is undetermined.

Germline trimming cut 5 bases from V and 4 bases from J; bases unmatched to any gene: 5. Germline CDR1 is MNHEY and CDR2 is SVGAGI. This CDR3 has 14 residues. Regarding time point: after dendritic cell vaccination, including at tumor progression/relapse. Primers: 60 V beta forward and 13 J beta reverse. TCRdb keeps only in-frame clones here, not all; method: immunoSEQ multiplex PCR. The sample has 90,000 to 140,000 clones, 85% to 90% seen once. The starting material was blood, obtained after dendritic cell vaccination. The J gene is TRBJ1-5, the V gene TRBV6-5, with 7 bases matching TRBD1. This clonotype was obtained from a human donor with glioblastoma. CDR3 protein: CASSAWTGNQPQHF. CDR3 coding DNA: TGTGCCAGCAGTGCATGGACAGGAAATCAGCCCCAGCATTTT.